The TCR beta chain described here comes from a study of tumor and adjacent non-tumor tissue in lung cancer. Study as a whole: Patients were aged about 31 to 85, 9 to 10 men and about five women, stage I to III.

Three rounds of nested PCR, following a modified ARM-PCR protocol, produced the TCRbeta library. TCRdb reprocessed the multiplex PCR reads via MiXCR and lists one record per CDR3 protein. This sample has roughly 75,000 distinct CDR3 sequences, with about four fifths found just once. The template was RNA from unsorted bulk tissue. More than 3 cm separated this lung sample from the edge of the tumor. The sequence derives from a man aged 55-75 years with non-small cell lung cancer. Material for sequencing was distant non-tumor lung tissue.

The CDR3 DNA is TGCAGCGCCGACCGCGACCCGATGAACACTGAAGCTTTCTTT. Translation: CSADRDPMNTEAFF. The J gene is TRBJ1-1, the V gene TRBV29-1; D is undetermined. The CDR3 spans 14 residues. Germline values: CDR1 SQVTM, CDR2 ANQGSEA. The germline V and J ends were trimmed by 7 bases and 0 bases, with 15 bases remaining between them. Together with reference TRBV29-1 and TRBJ1-1, the CDR3 gives the full variable domain: SAVISQKPSRDICQRGTSLTIQCQVDSQVTMMFWYRQQPGQSLTLIATANQGSEATYESGFVIDKFPISRPNLTFSTLTVSNMSPEDSSIYLCSADRDPMNTEAFFGQGTRLTVV.